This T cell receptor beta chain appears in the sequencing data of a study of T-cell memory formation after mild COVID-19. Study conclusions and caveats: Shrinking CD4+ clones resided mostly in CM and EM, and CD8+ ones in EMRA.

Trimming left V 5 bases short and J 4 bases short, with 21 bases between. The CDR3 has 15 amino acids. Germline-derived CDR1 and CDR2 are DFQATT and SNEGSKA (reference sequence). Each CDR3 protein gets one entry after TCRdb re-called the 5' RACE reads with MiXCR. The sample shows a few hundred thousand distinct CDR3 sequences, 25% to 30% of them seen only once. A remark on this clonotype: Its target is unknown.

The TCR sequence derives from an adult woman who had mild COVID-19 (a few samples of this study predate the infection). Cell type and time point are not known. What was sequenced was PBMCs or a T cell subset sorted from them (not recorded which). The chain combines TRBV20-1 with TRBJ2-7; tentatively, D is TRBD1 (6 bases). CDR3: CSACEIGGDEYEQYF. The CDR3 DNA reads TGCAGTGCTTGCGAAATAGGGGGAGACGAATACGAGCAGTACTTC.